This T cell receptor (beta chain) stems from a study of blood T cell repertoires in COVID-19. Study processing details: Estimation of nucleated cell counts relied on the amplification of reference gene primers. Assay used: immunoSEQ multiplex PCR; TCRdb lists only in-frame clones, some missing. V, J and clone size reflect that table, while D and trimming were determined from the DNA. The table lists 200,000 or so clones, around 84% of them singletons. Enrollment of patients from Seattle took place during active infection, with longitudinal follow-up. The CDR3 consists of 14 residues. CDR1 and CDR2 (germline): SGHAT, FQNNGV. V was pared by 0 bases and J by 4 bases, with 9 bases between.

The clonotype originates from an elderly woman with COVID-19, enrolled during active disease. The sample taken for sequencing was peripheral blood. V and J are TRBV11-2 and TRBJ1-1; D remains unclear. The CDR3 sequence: CASSLDGRGTEAFF. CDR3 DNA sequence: TGTGCCAGCAGCTTAGACGGCAGAGGCACTGAAGCTTTCTTT.